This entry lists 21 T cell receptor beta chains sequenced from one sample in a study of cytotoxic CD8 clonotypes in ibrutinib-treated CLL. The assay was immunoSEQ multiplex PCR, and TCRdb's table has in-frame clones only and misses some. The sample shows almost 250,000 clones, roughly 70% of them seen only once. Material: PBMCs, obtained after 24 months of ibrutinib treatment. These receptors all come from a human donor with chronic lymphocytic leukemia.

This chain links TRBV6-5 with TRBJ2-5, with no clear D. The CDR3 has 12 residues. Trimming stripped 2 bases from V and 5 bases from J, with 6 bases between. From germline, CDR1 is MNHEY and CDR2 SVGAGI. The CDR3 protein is CASSYGRETQYF. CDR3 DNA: TGTGCCAGCAGTTACGGGCGGGAGACCCAGTACTTC.

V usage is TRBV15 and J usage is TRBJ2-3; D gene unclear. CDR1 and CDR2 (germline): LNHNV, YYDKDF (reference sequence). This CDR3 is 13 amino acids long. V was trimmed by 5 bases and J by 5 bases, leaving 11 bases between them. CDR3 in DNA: TGTGCCACCAGCGGCTCTCAAGGAGATACGCAGTATTTT. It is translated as CATSGSQGDTQYF.

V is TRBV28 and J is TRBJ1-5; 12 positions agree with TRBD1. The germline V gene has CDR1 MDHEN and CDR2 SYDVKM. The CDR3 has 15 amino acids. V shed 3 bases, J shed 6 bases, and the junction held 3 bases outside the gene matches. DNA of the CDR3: TGTGCCAGCAGTTTGGGACAGGGGGCGGCTCAGCCCCAGCATTTT. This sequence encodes CASSLGQGAAQPQHF.

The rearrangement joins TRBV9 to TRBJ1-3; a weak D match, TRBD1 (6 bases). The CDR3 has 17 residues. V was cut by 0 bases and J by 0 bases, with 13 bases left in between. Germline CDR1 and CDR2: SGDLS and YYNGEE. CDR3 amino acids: CASSVVGQPRSGNTIYF. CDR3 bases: TGTGCCAGCAGCGTAGTTGGACAGCCACGCTCTGGAAACACCATATATTTT.

CDR3 in amino acids: CASSLASYVRQETQYF. The CDR3 DNA reads TGTGCCAGCAGCTTAGCGTCGTATGTCAGACAAGAGACCCAGTACTTC. The J gene is TRBJ2-5, the V gene TRBV11-1; unclear D gene. V shed 0 bases and J shed 2 bases, with 13 bases lying between them. From germline, CDR1 is SGHAT and CDR2 FQDESV (reference sequence). The CDR3 spans 16 residues.

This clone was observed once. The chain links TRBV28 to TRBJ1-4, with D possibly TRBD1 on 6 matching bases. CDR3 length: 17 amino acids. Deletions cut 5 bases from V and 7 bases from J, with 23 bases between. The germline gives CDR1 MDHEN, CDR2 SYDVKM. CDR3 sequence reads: CASSLPLLTGPFEKLFF. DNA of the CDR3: TGTGCCAGCAGTCTACCCCTCCTGACAGGACCCTTTGAAAAACTGTTTTTT.

The CDR3 DNA reads TGTGCCAGTAGTATTGCCGGGACAGGGTTGGGCAATCAGCCCCAGCATTTT. Translated, it gives CASSIAGTGLGNQPQHF. The chain carries TRBV19 and TRBJ1-5; 9 bases map to TRBD1. V dropped 3 bases and J dropped 2; count of bases not matched to a gene: 8. The CDR3 runs to 17 residues. Germline-derived CDR1 and CDR2 are LNHDA and SQIVND (reference sequence).

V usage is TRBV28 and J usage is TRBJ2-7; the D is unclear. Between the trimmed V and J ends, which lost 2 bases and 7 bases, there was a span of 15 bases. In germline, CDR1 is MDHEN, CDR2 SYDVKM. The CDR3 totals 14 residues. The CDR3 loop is CASSLTVGNSEQYF. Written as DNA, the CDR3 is TGTGCCAGCAGTTTAACGGTGGGGAATAGTGAGCAGTACTTC.

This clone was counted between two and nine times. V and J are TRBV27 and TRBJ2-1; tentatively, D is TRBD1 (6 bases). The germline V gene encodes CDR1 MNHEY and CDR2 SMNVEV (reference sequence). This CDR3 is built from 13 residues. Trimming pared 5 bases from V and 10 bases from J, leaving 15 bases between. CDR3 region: CASSPGTPNEQFF. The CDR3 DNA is TGTGCCAGCAGTCCCGGGACACCAAACGAGCAGTTCTTC.

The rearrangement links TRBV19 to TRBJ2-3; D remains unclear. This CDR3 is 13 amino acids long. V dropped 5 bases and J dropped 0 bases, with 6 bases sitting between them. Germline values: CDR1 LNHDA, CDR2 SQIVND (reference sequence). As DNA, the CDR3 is TGTGCCAGTAGTCTGTACAGCACAGATACGCAGTATTTT. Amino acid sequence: CASSLYSTDTQYF.

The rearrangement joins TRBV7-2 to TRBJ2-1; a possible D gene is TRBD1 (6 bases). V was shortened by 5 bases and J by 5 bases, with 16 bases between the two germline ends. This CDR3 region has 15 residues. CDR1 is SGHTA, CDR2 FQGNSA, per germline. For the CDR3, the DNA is TGTGCCAGCAGCCCAGCGACAGGCCCGCACAATGAGCAGTTCTTC. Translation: CASSPATGPHNEQFF.

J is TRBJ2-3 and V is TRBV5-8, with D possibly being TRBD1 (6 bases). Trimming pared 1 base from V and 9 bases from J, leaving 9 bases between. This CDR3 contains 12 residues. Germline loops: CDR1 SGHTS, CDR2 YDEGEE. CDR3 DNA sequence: TGTGCCAGCAGCTTGAGACAGGCCACGCAGTATTTT. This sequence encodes CASSLRQATQYF.

CDR3 protein: CASSPTGGVSYEQYF. In DNA, the CDR3 is TGTGCCAGCAGCCCTACAGGGGGCGTTTCCTACGAGCAGTACTTC. This chain joins TRBV7-3 and TRBJ2-7, with 9 bases that match TRBD1. The V and J ends lost 5 bases and 1 base, in that order; junction bases with no gene match: 6. In germline, CDR1 is SGHTA, CDR2 FQGTGA. CDR3 length equals 15 residues.

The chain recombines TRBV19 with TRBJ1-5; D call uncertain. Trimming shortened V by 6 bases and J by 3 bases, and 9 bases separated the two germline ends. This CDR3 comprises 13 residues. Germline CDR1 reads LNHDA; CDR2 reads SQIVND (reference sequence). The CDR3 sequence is CASSEQPNQPQHF. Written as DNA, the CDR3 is TGTGCCAGTAGCGAACAGCCCAATCAGCCCCAGCATTTT.

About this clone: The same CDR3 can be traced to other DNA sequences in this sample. CDR3 DNA sequence: TGTGCCAGCAGCGTTGGGTCCTACAATGAGCAGTTCTTC. This codes for CASSVGSYNEQFF. The rearrangement links TRBV9 to TRBJ2-1; D is ambiguous. CDR3 length: 13 amino acids. V was pared by 2 bases and J by 1 base, with 4 bases between. Germline V CDR1 and CDR2: SGDLS, YYNGEE.

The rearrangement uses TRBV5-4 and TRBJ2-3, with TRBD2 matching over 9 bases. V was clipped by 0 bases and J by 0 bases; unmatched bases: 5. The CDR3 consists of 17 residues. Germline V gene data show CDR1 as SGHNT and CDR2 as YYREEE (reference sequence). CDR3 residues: CASSLALAGTSTDTQYF. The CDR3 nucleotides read TGTGCCAGCAGCTTGGCTCTAGCGGGGACTAGCACAGATACGCAGTATTTT.

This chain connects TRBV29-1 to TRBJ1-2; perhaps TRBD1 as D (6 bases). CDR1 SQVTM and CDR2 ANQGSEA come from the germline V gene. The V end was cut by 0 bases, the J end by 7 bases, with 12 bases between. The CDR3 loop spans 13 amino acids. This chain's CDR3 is CSVEDPTGFGYTF. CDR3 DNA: TGCAGCGTTGAAGATCCTACAGGGTTTGGCTACACCTTC.

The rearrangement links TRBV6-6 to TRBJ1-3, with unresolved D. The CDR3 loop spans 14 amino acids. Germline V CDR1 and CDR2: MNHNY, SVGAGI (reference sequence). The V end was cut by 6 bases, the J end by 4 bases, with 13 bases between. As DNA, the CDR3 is TGTGCCAGCAGACCCCTCAGGACGGGAAACACCATATATTTT. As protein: CASRPLRTGNTIYF.

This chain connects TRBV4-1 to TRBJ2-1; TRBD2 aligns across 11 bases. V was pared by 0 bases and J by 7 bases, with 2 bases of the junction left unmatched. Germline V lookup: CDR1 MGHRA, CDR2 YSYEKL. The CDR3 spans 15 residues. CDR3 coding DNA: TGCGCCAGCAGCCAAGAAACTAGCGGGAGTAATGAGCAGTTCTTC. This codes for CASSQETSGSNEQFF.

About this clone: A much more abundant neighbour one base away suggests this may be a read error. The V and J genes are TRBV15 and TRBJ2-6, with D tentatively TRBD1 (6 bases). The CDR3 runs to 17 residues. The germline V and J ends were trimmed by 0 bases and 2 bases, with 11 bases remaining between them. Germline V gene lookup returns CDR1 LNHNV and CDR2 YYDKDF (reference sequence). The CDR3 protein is CATSREGEGAGANVLTF. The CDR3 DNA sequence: TGTGCCACCAGCAGAGAGGGCGAGGGGGCTGGGGCCAACGTCCTGACTTTC.

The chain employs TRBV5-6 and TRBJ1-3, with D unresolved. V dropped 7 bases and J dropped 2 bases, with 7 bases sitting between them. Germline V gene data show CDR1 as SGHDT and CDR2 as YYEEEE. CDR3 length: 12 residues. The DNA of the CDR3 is TGTGCCAGCGGTGGGGCTGGAAACACCATATATTTT. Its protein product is CASGGAGNTIYF.